This T cell receptor (beta chain) was obtained from a study of vaccination and CD4 T cells after COVID-19. Whole-study context: The convalescent population consisted of six males and four females, two of whom were of Hispanic ethnicity. As a positive control, some control cultures were given a CEFX pool, while others were given an HIV-1 Nef pool or no peptide.

Notes on this clonotype: The target antigen is unknown.

Treatment defined: roughly nine-day PBMC culture with coronavirus spike peptide pools or control peptides (ViraFEST assay). The CDR3 has 15 amino acids. CDR1 is MNHEY and CDR2 is SMNVEV in the germline V gene (reference sequence). With 2 bases removed from V and 0 bases from J, the gap between germline ends came to 10 bases. The Oncomine TCR Beta short-read assay was applied to DNA of cultured CD4+ T cells. TCRdb independently ran MiXCR on the PCR reads; one entry per CDR3 protein. This repertoire shows some 16,000 distinct CDR3 sequences, 45% to 55% found once; its top ten account for about 3.8%. This chain joins TRBV27 and TRBJ1-2, with D perhaps matching TRBD1 (5 bases). The sequence was obtained from a human donor who had recovered from COVID-19. The sample consisted of CD4+ T cells from blood, cultured in vitro, taken before SARS-CoV-2 vaccination. The CDR3 loop reads CASSLKGPANYGYTF. CDR3 coding DNA: TGTGCCAGCAGTTTAAAGGGGCCTGCTAACTATGGCTACACCTTC.